The 25 T cell receptor beta chains below were found in one sample sequenced in a study of monozygotic twins with inflammatory bowel disease. After re-calling the 5' RACE reads, TCRdb lists one entry per CDR3 protein, DNA absent. This table holds around 140,000 distinct CDR3 sequences. Sequenced: blood. These receptors all stem from a human donor with ulcerative colitis or Crohn's disease, or a healthy co-twin of an affected twin (not recorded which).

V gene TRBV20-1 combines with J gene TRBJ2-6; with no DNA, the TCRdb D assignment of TRBD1 cannot be verified. The CDR3 sequence is 14 residues long. Germline CDR1 DFQATT, CDR2 SNEGSKA (reference sequence). The CDR3 loop reads CSARTGRGANVLTF.

The chain employs TRBV5-1 and TRBJ2-7; without DNA, the TCRdb call of TRBD1 cannot be checked. CDR1 SGHRS and CDR2 YFSETQ come from the germline V gene. The CDR3 runs 14 residues. Here the CDR3 reads CASSLTGGNYEQYF.

The rearrangement joins TRBV7-9 to TRBJ2-7; TCRdb lists TRBD1, though no DNA is available to test this call. Per germline, CDR1 SEHNR and CDR2 FQNEAQ (reference sequence). This CDR3 is 16 amino acids long. CDR3 protein: CASSLASGHLTYEQYF.

This rearrangement joins TRBV4-1 to TRBJ1-5; the D call of TRBD1 rests on TCRdb alone, since no DNA is present to check it. This CDR3 region has 15 residues. Per germline, CDR1 MGHRA and CDR2 YSYEKL. The CDR3: CASSPEGRFNQPQHF.

The J gene is TRBJ2-3, the V gene TRBV12-3 or TRBV12-4; TCRdb indicates TRBD2, and absent DNA this call remains unverified. CDR3 length equals 16 residues. CDR3 amino acids: CASSRSGSIPEDTQYF.

The chain carries TRBV7-3 and TRBJ2-3; TCRdb reports TRBD2, a call that lacks DNA to check it against. The CDR3 spans 15 residues. Germline CDR1 SGHTA, CDR2 FQGTGA. The CDR3 region is CASSLTSGYTDTQYF.

The chain carries TRBV20-1 and TRBJ1-2; TCRdb returns TRBD1, unconfirmable since there is no DNA. The V gene's germline CDR1 is DFQATT and CDR2 SNEGSKA (reference sequence). The CDR3 is made up of 13 amino acids. The CDR3: CSAGTGLNYGYTF.

This chain links TRBV6-1 with TRBJ2-5. CDR1 is MNHNS, CDR2 SASEGT, per germline. The CDR3 extends over 12 amino acids. The CDR3 reads CASSESQETQYF.

This CDR3 reads CSVSLDRNEKLFF. This rearrangement joins TRBV29-1 to TRBJ1-4; the D gene TCRdb calls, TRBD1, cannot be checked with no DNA. The CDR3 is made up of 13 amino acids. The germline CDR1 and CDR2 sequences are SQVTM and ANQGSEA. Variable domain in full (rest from reference TRBV29-1 and TRBJ1-4): SAVISQKPSRDICQRGTSLTIQCQVDSQVTMMFWYRQQPGQSLTLIATANQGSEATYESGFVIDKFPISRPNLTFSTLTVSNMSPEDSSIYLCSVSLDRNEKLFFGSGTQLSVL.

The chain combines TRBV29-1 with TRBJ2-7; the D call from TCRdb, TRBD1, cannot be confirmed without DNA. The CDR3 runs to 13 residues. Germline V gene data show CDR1 as SQVTM and CDR2 as ANQGSEA. The CDR3 spells CSVEGQGVYEQYF.

The chain has TRBV29-1 and TRBJ2-5; as DNA is missing, the TRBD2 call by TCRdb cannot be tested. This CDR3 is 12 amino acids long. Germline CDR1 reads SQVTM; CDR2 reads ANQGSEA. The CDR3: CSVEKREETQYF.

V usage is TRBV6-1 and J usage is TRBJ1-6. Germline CDR1 is MNHNS and CDR2 is SASEGT. This CDR3 region has 15 residues. The CDR3 spells CAVRFGSSYNSPLHF.

The chain employs TRBV5-1 and TRBJ2-3; TCRdb's assignment of TRBD2 cannot be checked, as there is no DNA. The CDR3 is 16 residues long. Germline-derived CDR1 and CDR2 are SGHRS and YFSETQ. The CDR3 region is CASSLDPAGVTDTQYF.

The chain joins TRBV6-5 to TRBJ2-7; TCRdb calls TRBD1, which cannot be checked without DNA. This CDR3 spans 13 amino acids. Germline V gene sequence: CDR1 MNHEY, CDR2 SVGAGI. This CDR3 is CASRRQLTYEQYF.

The gene calls are TRBV5-6 and TRBJ2-7; lacking DNA, the TRBD2 call made by TCRdb goes unchecked. Germline CDR1 reads SGHDT; CDR2 reads YYEEEE. The length of the CDR3 is 12 residues. CDR3 protein: CASSRDLDEQYF.

This chain links TRBV5-1 with TRBJ2-2; lacking DNA, the TRBD1 call made by TCRdb goes unchecked. From germline, CDR1 is SGHRS and CDR2 YFSETQ. This CDR3 is built from 16 residues. This CDR3 is CASSVVRDRGPGELFF.

V gene TRBV6-5 combines with J gene TRBJ2-7; the TRBD1 assignment by TCRdb is unverifiable without DNA. The CDR3 is 17 amino acids. In germline, CDR1 is MNHEY, CDR2 SVGAGI. CDR3 sequence reads: CASSYSSVGQGVYEQYF.

This sequence joins TRBV7-2 and TRBJ1-2; TCRdb selects TRBD1, and the lack of DNA leaves this call unchecked. CDR1 is SGHTA, CDR2 FQGNSA, per germline. The length of the CDR3 is 11 residues. CDR3 region: CARRAPGGYTF.

V and J are TRBV10-2 and TRBJ2-5; TCRdb's D call of TRBD2 is untestable without DNA. This CDR3 has 16 amino acids. The germline gives CDR1 WSHSY, CDR2 SAAADI. The CDR3 reads CASSPRLAGDMETQYF.

V usage is TRBV6-2 or TRBV6-3 and J usage is TRBJ2-7; TCRdb's D call of TRBD2 is untestable without DNA. This CDR3 spans 14 amino acids. Germline V CDR1 and CDR2: MNHEY, SVGEGT. The CDR3 loop reads CASSFSGKRYEQYF.

The genes are TRBV20-1 and TRBJ2-1; TCRdb outputs TRBD2, but without DNA this stays unchecked. The germline CDR1 and CDR2 sequences are DFQATT and SNEGSKA (reference sequence). The CDR3 covers 15 residues. The CDR3 protein is CSAPGLRFSYNEQFF.

V is TRBV25-1 and J is TRBJ2-5; the D call from TCRdb, TRBD1, cannot be confirmed without DNA. The CDR3 has 14 residues. Germline V gene data show CDR1 as MGHDK and CDR2 as SYGVNS. The CDR3 sequence: CASSERGRRETQYF.

V usage is TRBV3-1 and J usage is TRBJ1-2. The CDR3 contains 15 residues. From germline, CDR1 is LGHDT and CDR2 YNNKEL (reference sequence). This CDR3 reads CASSQPSDGNYGYTF.

The CDR3: CATLPYLAGDTGELFF. The chain employs TRBV15 and TRBJ2-2; lacking DNA, the TRBD2 call made by TCRdb goes unchecked. Germline CDR1 and CDR2: LNHNV and YYDKDF (reference sequence). This CDR3 comprises 16 residues.

The chain joins TRBV10-3 to TRBJ2-5; with no DNA, the TCRdb D assignment of TRBD1 cannot be verified. The V gene's germline CDR1 is ENHRY and CDR2 SYGVKD. This CDR3 contains 15 residues. The CDR3 is CAITPGQGTQETQHF.